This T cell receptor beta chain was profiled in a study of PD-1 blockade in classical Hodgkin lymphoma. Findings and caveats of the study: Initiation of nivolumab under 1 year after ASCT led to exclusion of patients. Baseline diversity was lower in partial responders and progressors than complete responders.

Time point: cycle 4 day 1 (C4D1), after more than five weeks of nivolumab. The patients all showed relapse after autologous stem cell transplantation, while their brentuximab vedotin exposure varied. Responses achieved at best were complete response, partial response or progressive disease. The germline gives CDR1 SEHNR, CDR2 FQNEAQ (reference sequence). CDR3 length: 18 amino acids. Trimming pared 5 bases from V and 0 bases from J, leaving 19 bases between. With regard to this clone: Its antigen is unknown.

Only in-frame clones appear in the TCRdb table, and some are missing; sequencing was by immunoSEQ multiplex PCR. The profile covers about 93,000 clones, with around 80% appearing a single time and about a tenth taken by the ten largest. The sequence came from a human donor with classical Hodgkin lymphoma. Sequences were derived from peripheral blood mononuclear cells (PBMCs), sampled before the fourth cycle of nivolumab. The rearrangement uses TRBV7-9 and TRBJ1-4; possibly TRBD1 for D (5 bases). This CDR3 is CASSRPGGDASTNEKLFF. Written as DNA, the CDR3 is TGTGCCAGCAGCCGCCCCGGGGGGGACGCCTCAACTAATGAAAAACTGTTTTTT. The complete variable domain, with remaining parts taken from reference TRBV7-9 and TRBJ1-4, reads DTGVSQNPRHKITKRGQNVTFRCDPISEHNRLYWYRQTLGQGPEFLTYFQNEAQLEKSRLLSDRFSAERPKGSFSTLEIQRTEQGDSAMYLCASSRPGGDASTNEKLFFGSGTQLSVL.